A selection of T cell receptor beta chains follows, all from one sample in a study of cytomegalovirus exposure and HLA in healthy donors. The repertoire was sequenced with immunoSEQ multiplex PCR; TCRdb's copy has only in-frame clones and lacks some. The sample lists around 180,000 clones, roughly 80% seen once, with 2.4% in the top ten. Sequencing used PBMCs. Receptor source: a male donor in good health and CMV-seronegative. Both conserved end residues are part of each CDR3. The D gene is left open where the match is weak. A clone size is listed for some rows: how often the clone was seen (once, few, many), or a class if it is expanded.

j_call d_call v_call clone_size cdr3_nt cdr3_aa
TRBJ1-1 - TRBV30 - TGTGCCTGGAGTGTACGGGGGGGGGAAGCTTTCTTT CAWSVRGGEAFF
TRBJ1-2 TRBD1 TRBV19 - TGTGCCAGTAGTATAGAGCGGTCAGGGGGCGACTATGGCTACACCTTC CASSIERSGGDYGYTF
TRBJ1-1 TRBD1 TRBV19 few TGTGCCAGTAGCACAGGGGGAGGAGACACTGAAGCTTTCTTT CASSTGGGDTEAFF
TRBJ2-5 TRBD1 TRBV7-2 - TGTGCCAGCAGCTTAGGTACAGGGGATGAGACCCAGTACTTC CASSLGTGDETQYF
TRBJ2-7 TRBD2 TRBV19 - TGTGCCAGTAGTGATGGCGGGAGGGCCTTAGACGAGCAGTACTTC CASSDGGRALDEQYF
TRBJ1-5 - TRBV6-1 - TGTGCCAGCAGTGGACAGCCATTTAGCAATCAGCCCCAGCATTTT CASSGQPFSNQPQHF
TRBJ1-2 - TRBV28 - TGTGCCAGCAGTTTTGGGGGGTCTAACTATGGCTACACCTTC CASSFGGSNYGYTF
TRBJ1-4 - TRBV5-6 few TGTGCCAGCAGCGGACCCGGCAGGGTTGAAAAACTGTTTTTT CASSGPGRVEKLFF
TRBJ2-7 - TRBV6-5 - TGTGCCAGCAGTTACTCGACACAGGGTTACGAGCAGTACTTC CASSYSTQGYEQYF
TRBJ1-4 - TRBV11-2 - TGTGCCAGCAGCGCCAGGGGTACCCTTAATGAAAAACTGTTTTTT CASSARGTLNEKLFF
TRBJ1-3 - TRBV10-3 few TGTGCCACCATTGACAGTTCCTCTGGAAACACCATATATTTT CATIDSSSGNTIYF
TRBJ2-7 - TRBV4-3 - TGCGCCAGCAGCCAAACCAATCCGGGTGTCGAGCAGTACTTC CASSQTNPGVEQYF
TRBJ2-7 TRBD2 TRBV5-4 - TGTGCCAGCAGCCCAGGGACTAGCGGGGGCTACGAGCAGTACTTC CASSPGTSGGYEQYF
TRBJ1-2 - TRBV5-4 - TGTGCCAGCAGCTTCCCCCTACAAGCGAACTATGGCTACACCTTC CASSFPLQANYGYTF
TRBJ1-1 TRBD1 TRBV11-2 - TGTGCCAGCAGCTTATTTCTGGGACAGGGGTACCAGAACACTGAAGCTTTCTTT CASSLFLGQGYQNTEAFF
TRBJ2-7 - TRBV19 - TGTGCCAGTAGTGTCGACAGTCTCCTCTACGAGCAGTACTTC CASSVDSLLYEQYF
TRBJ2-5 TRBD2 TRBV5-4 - TGTGCCAGCAGCTTGGAAACTAGCGGGGGGGGCCGGGCCCAGTACTTC CASSLETSGGGRAQYF
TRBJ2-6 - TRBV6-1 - TGTGCCAGCAGTGAATGGTCGGGGTTACCCGGGGCCAACGTCCTGACTTTC CASSEWSGLPGANVLTF
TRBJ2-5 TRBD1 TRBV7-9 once TGTGCCAGCAGCTTAGCGGGACAGGGATTTGGTACCCAGTACTTC CASSLAGQGFGTQYF
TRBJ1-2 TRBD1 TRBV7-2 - TGTGCCAGCAGCCCCTCGGGACAGGTCTATGGCTACACCTTC CASSPSGQVYGYTF
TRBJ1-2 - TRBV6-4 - TGTGCCAGCAGTGACGAAAGGGGAGGCTACACCTTC CASSDERGGYTF
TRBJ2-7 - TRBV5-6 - TGTGCCAGCAGCTTGGCCAGCAGGGGCTCCTACGAGCAGTACTTC CASSLASRGSYEQYF
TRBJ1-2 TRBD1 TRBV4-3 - TGCGCCAGCAGCCAAGATCAGGGCAGGGGGTTAGGCTACACCTTC CASSQDQGRGLGYTF
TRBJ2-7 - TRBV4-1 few TGCGCCAGCAGCTACCAAGAGGGTCGGAGTGACGAGCAGTACTTC CASSYQEGRSDEQYF
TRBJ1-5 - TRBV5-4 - TGTGCCAGCAGCTTGGACGGGGGAGAGGGTCAGCCCCAGCATTTT CASSLDGGEGQPQHF
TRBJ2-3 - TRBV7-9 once TGTGCCAGCAGCTTACGGGAGTTGGGAAATACGCAGTATTTT CASSLRELGNTQYF
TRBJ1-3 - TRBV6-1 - TGTGCCAGCAGTGAAGGTGATCTGGGGCACTTAAGAAACACCATATATTTT CASSEGDLGHLRNTIYF
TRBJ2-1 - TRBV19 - TGTGCCAGTACCGAGGGAGGGGGCTCCTACAATGAGCAGTTCTTC CASTEGGGSYNEQFF
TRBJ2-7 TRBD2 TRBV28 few TGTGCCAGCAGAGCGGGAGGGTGGCACGAGCAGTACTTC CASRAGGWHEQYF
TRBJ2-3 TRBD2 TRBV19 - TGTGCCAGTAGTATAGAGGGACTAGCCAGGAGCTTCGATACGCAGTATTTT CASSIEGLARSFDTQYF
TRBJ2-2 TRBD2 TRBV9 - TGTGCCAGCAGCGGACTAGCGGGTGGCGGGACCGGGGAGCTGTTTTTT CASSGLAGGGTGELFF
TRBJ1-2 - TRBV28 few TGTGCCAGCAGCTTAGGCCAGCGAGCTTGGGGCTACACCTTC CASSLGQRAWGYTF
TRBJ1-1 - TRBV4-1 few TGCGCCAGCAGCCTGCAAGGCGGTATGAACACTGAAGCTTTCTTT CASSLQGGMNTEAFF
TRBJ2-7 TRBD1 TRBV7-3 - TGTGCCAGCAGCTTAACCCCGGGACAGGGCAAAGAGCAGTACTTC CASSLTPGQGKEQYF
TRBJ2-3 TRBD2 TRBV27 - TGTGCCAGCAGTTTCCTCGGACTAGCGGGAGGGCCAGATACGCAGTATTTT CASSFLGLAGGPDTQYF
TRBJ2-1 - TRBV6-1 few TGTGCCAGCATCGGGTTGGATAGAACCTACAATGAGCAGTTCTTC CASIGLDRTYNEQFF
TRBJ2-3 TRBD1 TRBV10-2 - TGCGCCAGCAGTCCCGGGACAGGGGGATTGGCAGATACGCAGTATTTT CASSPGTGGLADTQYF
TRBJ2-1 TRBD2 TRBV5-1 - TGCGCCAGCAGCTGGGGACTAGCGGGAGGGGGGGGATCCTACAATGAGCAGTTCTTC CASSWGLAGGGGSYNEQFF
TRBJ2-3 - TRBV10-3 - TGTGCCATCAGTGAGGGGCTGGCGTTACCAGATACGCAGTATTTT CAISEGLALPDTQYF
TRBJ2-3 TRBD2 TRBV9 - TGTGCCAGCAGCGTAGTCGGGACTAGGGACGATACGCAGTATTTT CASSVVGTRDDTQYF
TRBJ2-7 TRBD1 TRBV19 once TGTGCCAGTAGTGTCCGGGACAGGGGGTCCCACGAGCAGTACTTC CASSVRDRGSHEQYF
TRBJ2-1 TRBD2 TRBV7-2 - TGTGCCAGCAGCTCTCCGGGACTAGTGGGCGATGAGCAGTTCTTC CASSSPGLVGDEQFF
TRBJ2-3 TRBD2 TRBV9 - TGTGCCAGCAGCCTAAGCGGGAGTGAAGATACGCAGTATTTT CASSLSGSEDTQYF
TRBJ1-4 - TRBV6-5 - TGTGCCAGCAGTCGACTTCGCGAGGTGGGAAAACTGTTTTTT CASSRLREVGKLFF
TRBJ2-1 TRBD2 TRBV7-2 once TGTGCCAGCAGCTTAAATAGCGGGGGGTACAATGAGCAGTTCTTC CASSLNSGGYNEQFF
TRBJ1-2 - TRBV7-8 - TGTGCCAGCAGTTCACGGGAATCCTATGGCTACACCTTC CASSSRESYGYTF
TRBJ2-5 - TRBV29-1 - TGCAGCGCATCCCAAGAGACCCAGTACTTC CSASQETQYF
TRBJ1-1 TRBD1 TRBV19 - TGTGCCAGTAGTATAACTCCAGGGGGGAACACTGAAGCTTTCTTT CASSITPGGNTEAFF
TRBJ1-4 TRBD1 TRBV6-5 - TGTGCCAGCAGATCTACAACAGGGGGGCCTGAAAAACTGTTTTTT CASRSTTGGPEKLFF
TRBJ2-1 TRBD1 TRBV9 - TGTGCCAGCAGAGATACAGGGGGCTCCTACAATGAGCAGTTCTTC CASRDTGGSYNEQFF
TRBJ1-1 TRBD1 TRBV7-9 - TGTGCCAGCAGCACCACTCCCGGGACAGTAAACACTGAAGCTTTCTTT CASSTTPGTVNTEAFF